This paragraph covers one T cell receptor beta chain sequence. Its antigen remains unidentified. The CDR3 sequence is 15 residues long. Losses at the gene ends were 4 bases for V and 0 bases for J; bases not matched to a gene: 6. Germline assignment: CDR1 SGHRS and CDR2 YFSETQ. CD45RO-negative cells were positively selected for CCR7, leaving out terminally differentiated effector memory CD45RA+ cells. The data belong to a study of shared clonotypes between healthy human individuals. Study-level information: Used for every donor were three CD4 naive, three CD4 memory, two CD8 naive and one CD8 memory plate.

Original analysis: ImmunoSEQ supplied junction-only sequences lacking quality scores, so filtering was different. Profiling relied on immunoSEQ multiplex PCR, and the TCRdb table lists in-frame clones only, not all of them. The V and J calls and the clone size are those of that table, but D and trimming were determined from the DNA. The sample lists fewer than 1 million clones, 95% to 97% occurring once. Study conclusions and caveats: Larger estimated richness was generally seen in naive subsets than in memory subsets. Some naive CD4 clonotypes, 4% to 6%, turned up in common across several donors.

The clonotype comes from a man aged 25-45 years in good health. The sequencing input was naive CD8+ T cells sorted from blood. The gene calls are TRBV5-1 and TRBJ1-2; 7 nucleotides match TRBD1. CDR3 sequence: CASSDSGQTNYGYTF. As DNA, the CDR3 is TGCGCCAGCAGCGATTCGGGACAGACTAACTATGGCTACACCTTC.